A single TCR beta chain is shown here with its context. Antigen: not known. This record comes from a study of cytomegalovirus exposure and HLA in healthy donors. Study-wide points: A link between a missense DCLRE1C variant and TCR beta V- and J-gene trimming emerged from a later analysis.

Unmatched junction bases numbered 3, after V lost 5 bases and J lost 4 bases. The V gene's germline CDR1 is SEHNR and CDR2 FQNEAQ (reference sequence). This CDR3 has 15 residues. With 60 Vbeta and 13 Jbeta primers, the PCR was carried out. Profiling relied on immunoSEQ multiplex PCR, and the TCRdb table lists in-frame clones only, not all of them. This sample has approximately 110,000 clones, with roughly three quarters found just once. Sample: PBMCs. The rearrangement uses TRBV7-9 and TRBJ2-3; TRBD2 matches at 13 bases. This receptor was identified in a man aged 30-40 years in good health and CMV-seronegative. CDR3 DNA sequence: TGTGCCAGCAGCCCAGGACTAGCGGGGGCAGATACGCAGTATTTT. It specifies CASSPGLAGADTQYF.